Presented here are 27 T cell receptor beta chains from one specimen sequenced in a study of blood T cell repertoires in COVID-19. Some clones are missing from TCRdb's copy, which holds only in-frame ones; the method was immunoSEQ multiplex PCR. The sample records around 200,000 clones, under 80% being singletons. Sequencing input: peripheral blood. These receptors all stem from a woman aged 45 to 65 with acute or convalescent COVID-19.

This clone turned up a few times. V gene TRBV20-1 combines with J gene TRBJ1-5; 9 bases line up with TRBD1. The CDR3 loop spans 13 amino acids. With 3 bases clipped from V and 5 bases from J, the junction kept 2 bases outside the gene matches. From germline, CDR1 is DFQATT and CDR2 SNEGSKA (reference sequence). In DNA form, the CDR3 reads TGCAGTGCTAGTTGGACAGGGGATCAGCCCCAGCATTTT. The encoded protein is CSASWTGDQPQHF.

This clone came up once. In nucleotides, the CDR3 is TGTGCCAGCAGCCAAAAAGCTGGTTTTGGAGGAAGCAATCAGCCCCAGCATTTT. Translated: CASSQKAGFGGSNQPQHF. The J gene is TRBJ1-5, the V gene TRBV4-2; no reliable D call. Germline V gene data show CDR1 as LGHNA and CDR2 as YNFKEQ. The length of the CDR3 is 18 residues. Trimming shortened V by 2 bases and J by 1 base, and 18 bases separated the two germline ends.

Turning to this clone: A read error may account for a junction end that differs from germline. CDR3 coding DNA: TGTGCCAGCAGATTAGGGATCGCCCCGGGGGTGATGACTGAAAAACTGTTTTTT. Encoded protein: CASRLGIAPGVMTEKLFF. The gene calls are TRBV7-2 and TRBJ1-4, with D possibly matching TRBD1 (5 bases). From germline, CDR1 is SGHTA and CDR2 FQGNSA. The CDR3 covers 18 residues. Looking up the rest from reference TRBV7-2 and TRBJ1-4 gives the full variable domain: GAGVSQSPSNKVTEKGKDVELRCDPISGHTALYWYRQSLGQGLEFLIYFQGNSAPDKSGLPSDRFSAERTGGSVSTLTIQRTQQEDSAVYLCASRLGIAPGVMTEKLFFGSGTQLSVL.

CDR3 nucleotide sequence: TGTGCCAGCAGCCCACTCCGGACTAGCGGTTACAATGAGCAGTTCTTC. Its translation: CASSPLRTSGYNEQFF. The chain combines TRBV7-7 with TRBJ2-1; TRBD2 agrees at 10 bases. CDR3 size: 16 residues. V was pared by 5 bases and J by 4 bases, with 8 bases of the junction left unmatched. Germline V CDR1 and CDR2: SSHAT, FNYEAQ (reference sequence).

The chain employs TRBV6-5 and TRBJ2-7; D is uncertain. Germline V gives CDR1 MNHEY, CDR2 SVGAGI. V was shortened by 2 bases and J by 2 bases, with 10 bases between the two germline ends. The CDR3 is 14 amino acids. The DNA of the CDR3 is TGTGCCAGCAGTTACGGGCCGCACGCCTACGAGCAGTACTTC. Amino acids: CASSYGPHAYEQYF.

This clone showed up just a few times. V gene TRBV9 combines with J gene TRBJ2-7, with 11 positions matching TRBD2. With V trimmed by 2 bases and J by 2 bases, 6 bases remained unmatched. This CDR3 comprises 16 residues. CDR1 and CDR2 from the germline V gene are SGDLS and YYNGEE. CDR3 protein: CASSVGLAVGAYEQYF. CDR3 sequence (DNA): TGTGCCAGCAGCGTGGGACTAGCGGTGGGGGCCTACGAGCAGTACTTC.

This clone was found a few times. The chain couples TRBV5-1 to TRBJ2-7; D may be TRBD1 (5 bases). This CDR3 is 13 amino acids long. Trimming removed 6 bases from V and 1 base from J, with 11 bases in between. The germline gives CDR1 SGHRS, CDR2 YFSETQ. The CDR3 sequence is CASTWGGSYEQYF. Here the CDR3 DNA reads TGCGCCAGCACCTGGGGCGGATCCTACGAGCAGTACTTC. The entire variable domain, with the rest obtained from reference TRBV5-1 and TRBJ2-7, is as follows: KAGVTQTPRYLIKTRGQQVTLSCSPISGHRSVSWYQQTPGQGLQFLFEYFSETQRNKGNFPGRFSGRQFSNSRSEMNVSTLELGDSALYLCASTWGGSYEQYFGPGTRLTVT.

The V and J genes are TRBV28 and TRBJ2-3; D may be TRBD2 (6 bases). V lost 5 bases and J 0 bases, leaving 9 bases between the germline ends. CDR3 length: 14 amino acids. The germline CDR1 and CDR2 sequences are MDHEN and SYDVKM. CDR3 in DNA: TGTGCCAGCAGTCGGAGGGGTAGCACAGATACGCAGTATTTT. Protein sequence: CASSRRGSTDTQYF. The entire variable domain, with the rest obtained from reference TRBV28 and TRBJ2-3, is as follows: DVKVTQSSRYLVKRTGEKVFLECVQDMDHENMFWYRQDPGLGLRLIYFSYDVKMKEKGDIPEGYSVSREKKERFSLILESASTNQTSMYLCASSRRGSTDTQYFGPGTRLTVL.

This rearrangement joins TRBV6-2 or TRBV6-3 to TRBJ1-1, with a weak D call TRBD1 (6 bases). The CDR3 spans 15 residues. V dropped 1 base and J dropped 5 bases, with 14 bases sitting between them. Germline CDR1 and CDR2: MNHEY and SVGEGT. This chain's CDR3 is CASSYLGGRRTEAFF. CDR3 bases: TGTGCCAGCAGTTACTTGGGGGGGCGCAGGACTGAAGCTTTCTTT.

The rearrangement uses TRBV5-1 and TRBJ2-1, with TRBD2 matching 7 bases. The CDR3 spans 15 residues. Trimming removed 4 bases from V and 3 bases from J; junction bases left unmatched: 7. Germline V lookup: CDR1 SGHRS, CDR2 YFSETQ. CDR3 amino acids: CASSLGEGFYNEQFF. The CDR3 region has the DNA TGCGCCAGCAGCCTCGGGGAGGGCTTCTACAATGAGCAGTTCTTC.

The rearrangement joins TRBV28 to TRBJ2-2; 10 positions agree with TRBD2. The V and J ends lost 6 bases and 6 bases, in that order; junction bases with no gene match: 10. The CDR3 consists of 16 residues. Per the germline V gene, CDR1 is MDHEN and CDR2 is SYDVKM. CDR3 region: CASSLVAGGRPGELFF. The CDR3 DNA reads as TGTGCCAGCAGCCTTGTAGCGGGGGGACGTCCCGGGGAGCTGTTTTTT.

The CDR3 DNA reads TGTGCCAGCAGTTACCCACTGCGGACAGGGGGCCCCGAGCAGTACTTC. It encodes CASSYPLRTGGPEQYF. V is TRBV6-2 or TRBV6-3 and J is TRBJ2-7; TRBD1 matches at 11 bases. Germline values: CDR1 MNHEY, CDR2 SVGEGT. This CDR3 is 16 amino acids long. V was clipped by 2 bases and J by 6 bases; unmatched bases: 9.

This clone was seen more than once but under ten times. This chain joins TRBV6-5 and TRBJ1-2; weak D call: TRBD1 (6 bases). The CDR3 loop spans 13 amino acids. V gave up 2 bases and J gave up 6 bases, with 10 bases separating them. CDR1 is MNHEY and CDR2 is SVGAGI in the germline V gene. CDR3 sequence reads: CASSYEQGHGYTF. The CDR3 DNA sequence: TGTGCCAGCAGTTACGAACAGGGCCATGGCTACACCTTC.

The CDR3 reads CASPPGRDRIPNTEAFF. DNA for the CDR3: TGTGCCAGCCCACCGGGTCGGGACAGAATTCCCAACACTGAAGCTTTCTTT. The chain is built from TRBV28 and TRBJ1-1, with 7 bases that match TRBD1. The CDR3 length is 17 residues. Looked up from germline, CDR1 is MDHEN and CDR2 is SYDVKM. Trimming took 8 bases from V and 2 from J; bases not matched to a gene: 17.

This sequence joins TRBV27 and TRBJ2-1, with 9 bases aligning to TRBD1. With 1 base clipped from V and 4 bases from J, the junction kept 5 bases outside the gene matches. In germline, CDR1 is MNHEY, CDR2 SMNVEV (reference sequence). The CDR3 totals 16 residues. This CDR3 reads CASSLWGQGSYNEQFF. CDR3 coding DNA: TGTGCCAGCAGTTTATGGGGACAGGGATCTTACAATGAGCAGTTCTTC.

This chain connects TRBV9 to TRBJ2-2; D is unresolved. This CDR3 region has 14 residues. Germline V gene data show CDR1 as SGDLS and CDR2 as YYNGEE. Trimming pared 3 bases from V and 4 bases from J, leaving 10 bases between. The CDR3 DNA is TGTGCCAGCAGCGCCAGTCATGCCACCGGGGAGCTGTTTTTT. It translates to CASSASHATGELFF.

This clone was recorded only once. The CDR3 DNA is TGTGCCTCCAGACTAGCGGGAAACAATGAGCAGTTCTTC. Amino acid sequence: CASRLAGNNEQFF. The chain is built from TRBV12-3 or TRBV12-4 and TRBJ2-1; 11 positions agree with TRBD2. With 11 bases clipped from V and 5 bases from J, the junction kept 5 bases outside the gene matches. CDR3 length: 13 amino acids.

This chain uses TRBV3-1 (or the pseudogene TRBV3-2) with TRBJ2-6, with a tentative D call TRBD1 (6 bases). CDR3 size: 18 residues. V was trimmed by 7 bases and J by 0 bases, leaving 19 bases between them. Germline V gene data show CDR1 as LGHDT and CDR2 as YNNKEL (reference sequence). This chain's CDR3 is CASTLTGYPFSGANVLTF. The DNA of the CDR3 is TGTGCCAGCACCCTGACAGGTTATCCGTTCTCTGGGGCCAACGTCCTGACTTTC.

The gene calls are TRBV29-1 and TRBJ2-4, with 8 nucleotides matching TRBD1. Germline CDR1 SQVTM, CDR2 ANQGSEA. This CDR3 has 13 amino acids. The V segment lost 3 bases and the J segment 6 bases; nucleotides outside the gene matches: 4. CDR3 bases: TGCAGCGTTGATCCCGGGACAGGAAACATTCAGTACTTC. Protein sequence: CSVDPGTGNIQYF.

The chain links TRBV27 to TRBJ2-1, with TRBD2 matching 13 bases. Germline CDR1 and CDR2: MNHEY and SMNVEV (reference sequence). The CDR3 has 18 amino acids. Trimming removed 6 bases from V and 0 bases from J; junction bases left unmatched: 8. The CDR3 is CASSRTSGSLFSYNEQFF. CDR3 coding DNA: TGTGCCAGCAGCCGGACTAGCGGGAGTCTATTCTCCTACAATGAGCAGTTCTTC.

The chain recombines TRBV29-1 with TRBJ2-1; 9 bases align to TRBD1. With 7 bases clipped from V and 3 bases from J, the junction kept 7 bases outside the gene matches. CDR3 length: 14 residues. Germline V gives CDR1 SQVTM, CDR2 ANQGSEA. The CDR3: CSGLPGQGYNEQFF. CDR3 DNA: TGCAGCGGCCTCCCGGGACAGGGCTACAATGAGCAGTTCTTC.

This clone occurred once. The chain is built from TRBV18 and TRBJ2-7; no firm D call. This CDR3 spans 13 amino acids. V was trimmed by 2 bases and J by 3 bases, leaving 8 bases between them. CDR1 and CDR2 from the germline V gene are KGHSH and LQKENI. CDR3 bases: TGTGCCAGCTCACCAAGCAGGAACTACGAGCAGTACTTC. It codes for CASSPSRNYEQYF.

The chain combines TRBV18 with TRBJ1-3, with 9 nucleotides matching TRBD1. The CDR3 runs 15 residues. CDR1 is KGHSH and CDR2 is LQKENI in the germline V gene. The J segment lost 2 bases and the V segment lost 4 bases, leaving 3 bases of the junction unmatched. In DNA, the CDR3 is TGTGCCAGCTCACGGACAGGGGATGCTGGAAACACCATATATTTT. Its protein is CASSRTGDAGNTIYF.

This sequence joins TRBV18 and TRBJ2-2, with 7 positions matching TRBD1. The CDR3 sequence is 17 residues long. Germline V gene data show CDR1 as KGHSH and CDR2 as LQKENI. J was trimmed by 2 bases and V by 3 bases; bases with no gene match: 9. The DNA for the CDR3 is TGTGCCAGCTCACCTTCCCGGACAGGCTCCAACACCGGGGAGCTGTTTTTT. Translated: CASSPSRTGSNTGELFF.

J is TRBJ1-4 and V is TRBV5-1, with 10 bases fitting TRBD1. The length of the CDR3 is 13 residues. Per germline, CDR1 SGHRS and CDR2 YFSETQ. Trimming at V came to 7 bases and at J to 8 bases, leaving 5 bases not matched to a gene. CDR3 bases: TGCGCCAGCTCGACAGGGGGCCTAGAAAAACTGTTTTTT. This translates into CASSTGGLEKLFF.

This chain uses TRBV6-5 with TRBJ1-2, with 7 positions matching TRBD1. Looked up from germline, CDR1 is MNHEY and CDR2 is SVGAGI. This CDR3 comprises 15 residues. The V and J ends lost 6 bases and 2 bases, in that order; junction bases with no gene match: 9. CDR3 sequence: CASRSRQGGNYGYTF. The CDR3 nucleotides are TGTGCCAGCAGATCCCGACAGGGTGGGAACTATGGCTACACCTTC.

The genes are TRBV20-1 and TRBJ1-1; D gene unclear. From germline, CDR1 is DFQATT and CDR2 SNEGSKA (reference sequence). The V and J ends lost 1 base and 11 bases respectively, with 11 bases between them. The CDR3 is 11 amino acids. The CDR3: CSARAGLAAFF. CDR3 sequence (DNA): TGCAGTGCTAGAGCTGGTCTAGCGGCTTTCTTT.